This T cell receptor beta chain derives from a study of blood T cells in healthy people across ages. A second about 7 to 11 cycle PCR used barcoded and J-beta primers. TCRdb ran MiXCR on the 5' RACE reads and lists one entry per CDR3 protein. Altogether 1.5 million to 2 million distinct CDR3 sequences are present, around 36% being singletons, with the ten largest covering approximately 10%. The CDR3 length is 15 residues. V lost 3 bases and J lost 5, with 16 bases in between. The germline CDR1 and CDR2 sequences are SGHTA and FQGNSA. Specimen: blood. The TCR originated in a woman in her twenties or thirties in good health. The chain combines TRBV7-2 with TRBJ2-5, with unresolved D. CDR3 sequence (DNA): TGTGCCAGCAGCTTGGGCAGCAAGGTGGAGGAGACCCAGTACTTC. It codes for CASSLGSKVEETQYF.